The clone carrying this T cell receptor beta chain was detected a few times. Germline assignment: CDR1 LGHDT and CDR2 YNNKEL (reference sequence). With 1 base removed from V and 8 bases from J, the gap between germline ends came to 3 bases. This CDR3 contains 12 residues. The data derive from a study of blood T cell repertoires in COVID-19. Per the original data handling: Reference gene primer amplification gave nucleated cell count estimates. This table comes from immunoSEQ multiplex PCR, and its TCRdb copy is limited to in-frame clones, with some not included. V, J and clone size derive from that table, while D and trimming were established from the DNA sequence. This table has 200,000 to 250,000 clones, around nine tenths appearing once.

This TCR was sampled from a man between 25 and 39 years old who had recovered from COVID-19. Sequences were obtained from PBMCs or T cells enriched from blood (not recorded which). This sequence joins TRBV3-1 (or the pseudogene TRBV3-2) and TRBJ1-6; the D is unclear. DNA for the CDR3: TGTGCCAGCAGCCAAGTCGATTCACCCCTCCACTTT. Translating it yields CASSQVDSPLHF.